Below, 16 T cell receptor beta chains from the same sample are listed, as sequenced in a study of cytomegalovirus exposure and HLA in healthy donors. The PCR had 60 Vbeta and 13 Jbeta primers. Profiling relied on immunoSEQ multiplex PCR, and the TCRdb table lists in-frame clones only, not all of them. The table records over 70,000 clones, under 80% of them present only once. The sequencing input was PBMCs. The receptors derive from a man aged 25 to 40 in good health and CMV-seropositive.

The chain couples TRBV18 to TRBJ2-2, with D possibly being TRBD1 (6 bases). Germline lookup yields CDR1 KGHSH and CDR2 LQKENI. Trimming pared 3 bases from V and 10 bases from J, leaving 12 bases between. There are 13 residues in the CDR3. The CDR3 sequence is CASSPTQGQELFF. DNA for the CDR3: TGTGCCAGCTCACCGACACAGGGCCAGGAGCTGTTTTTT.

The chain joins TRBV7-9 to TRBJ1-1; no firm D call. Germline CDR1 and CDR2: SEHNR and FQNEAQ (reference sequence). V lost 1 base, J lost 1 base, and 4 bases lay in between. The CDR3 loop spans 13 amino acids. The CDR3 region is CASSLEANTEAFF. DNA for the CDR3: TGTGCCAGCAGCTTAGAAGCGAACACTGAAGCTTTCTTT. Based on the CDR3 plus reference TRBV7-9 and TRBJ1-1, the full variable domain is DTGVSQNPRHKITKRGQNVTFRCDPISEHNRLYWYRQTLGQGPEFLTYFQNEAQLEKSRLLSDRFSAERPKGSFSTLEIQRTEQGDSAMYLCASSLEANTEAFFGQGTRLTVV.

CDR3 coding DNA: TGTGCCAGTTCCCCCGTCGGAGAGACCCAGTACTTC. It encodes CASSPVGETQYF. The V and J genes are TRBV7-6 and TRBJ2-5; D uncertain. The germline CDR1 and CDR2 sequences are SGHVS and FNYEAQ. Trimming removed 9 bases from V and 4 bases from J, with 12 bases in between. The length of the CDR3 is 12 residues.

The chain combines TRBV6-5 with TRBJ1-5, with D possibly being TRBD1 (5 bases). The CDR3 has 15 amino acids. Germline CDR1 reads MNHEY; CDR2 reads SVGAGI. V dropped 6 bases and J dropped 4 bases, with 16 bases sitting between them. CDR3 in DNA: TGTGCCAGCAGCCGTAGGGGTGTGAAGAATCAGCCCCAGCATTTT. Translation: CASSRRGVKNQPQHF.

On this clone: The identical CDR3 is also encoded by other nucleotide sequences in the sample. This chain uses TRBV5-4 with TRBJ2-5, with no clear D. V shed 3 bases and J shed 2 bases, with 2 bases lying between them. This CDR3 has 11 amino acids. Per the germline V gene, CDR1 is SGHNT and CDR2 is YYREEE (reference sequence). The CDR3 nucleotides are TGTGCCAGCAGCTCGCAAGAGACCCAGTACTTC. It is translated as CASSSQETQYF. Full variable domain (remainder filled in from reference TRBV5-4 and TRBJ2-5): ETGVTQSPTHLIKTRGQQVTLRCSSQSGHNTVSWYQQALGQGPQFIFQYYREEENGRGNFPPRFSGLQFPNYSSELNVNALELDDSALYLCASSSQETQYFGPGTRLLVL.

The V gene is TRBV4-1, the J gene TRBJ1-3; D ambiguous. The germline V gene has CDR1 MGHRA and CDR2 YSYEKL. The V gene lost 2 bases and the J gene lost 0 bases, with 23 bases spanning the gap. This CDR3 has 20 amino acids. CDR3 region: CASSQRVLEAILYSGNTIYF. In DNA form, the CDR3 reads TGCGCCAGCAGCCAACGGGTCCTTGAGGCCATCCTTTACTCTGGAAACACCATATATTTT.

The V gene is TRBV5-4, the J gene TRBJ2-3, with D tentatively TRBD2 (5 bases). The germline gives CDR1 SGHNT, CDR2 YYREEE (reference sequence). The germline V and J ends were trimmed by 3 bases and 2 bases, with 10 bases remaining between them. This CDR3 is 14 amino acids long. CDR3 bases: TGTGCCAGCAGCTCCGGGAACCCCACAGATACGCAGTATTTT. Protein sequence: CASSSGNPTDTQYF.

The genes are TRBV27 and TRBJ2-6, with 10 nucleotides matching TRBD1. CDR1 and CDR2 (germline): MNHEY, SMNVEV (reference sequence). The V and J ends lost 5 bases and 4 bases, in that order; junction bases with no gene match: 11. The CDR3 runs to 18 residues. CDR3 residues: CASSPPPGTGVGANVLTF. For the CDR3, the DNA is TGTGCCAGCAGTCCCCCTCCCGGGACAGGGGTCGGGGCCAACGTCCTGACTTTC.

The J gene is TRBJ1-1, the V gene TRBV27; weak D call: TRBD1 (5 bases). CDR1 and CDR2 (germline): MNHEY, SMNVEV (reference sequence). Trimming left V 5 bases short and J 1 base short, with 17 bases between. CDR3 length: 16 amino acids. The CDR3 region is CASSHDLMGGNTEAFF. The CDR3 DNA sequence: TGTGCCAGCAGTCATGACCTGATGGGGGGGAACACTGAAGCTTTCTTT.

This chain joins TRBV30 and TRBJ1-5, with D perhaps matching TRBD1 (5 bases). The CDR3 is 13 amino acids. Deletions cut 1 base from V and 7 bases from J, with 11 bases between. The germline V gene has CDR1 GTSNPN and CDR2 SVGIG (reference sequence). CDR3 sequence: CAWSGGVQQPQHF. The CDR3 DNA follows: TGTGCCTGGAGTGGGGGGGTGCAGCAGCCCCAGCATTTT.

Regarding this clone: In the same sample, other DNA sequences code for this CDR3. The chain recombines TRBV25-1 with TRBJ2-7, with TRBD1 as a possible D gene (5 bases). This CDR3 region has 11 residues. With 5 bases removed from V and 9 bases from J, the gap between germline ends came to 11 bases. CDR1 and CDR2 (germline): MGHDK, SYGVNS. CDR3 in amino acids: CASSHGAAQYF. The CDR3 region has the DNA TGTGCCAGCAGTCATGGGGCAGCGCAGTACTTC.

The chain employs TRBV9 and TRBJ2-1; the D gene is possibly TRBD1 (5 bases). The CDR3 has 15 amino acids. The V and J ends lost 4 bases and 8 bases respectively, with 19 bases between them. CDR1 is SGDLS and CDR2 is YYNGEE in the germline V gene. CDR3 coding DNA: TGTGCCAGCAGCTCCCAAGGCAGGGTCAGACATGAGCAGTTCTTC. Its protein product is CASSSQGRVRHEQFF.

Comments on this clone: Germline and junction disagree at one end, which may indicate a read error. The chain couples TRBV25-1 to TRBJ1-2; no firm D call. CDR3 length: 12 residues. Germline assignment: CDR1 MGHDK and CDR2 SYGVNS. The CDR3 nucleotides are TGTGCCAGCAGTGAAGTAGCGTATGGCCACACCTTC. Its translation: CASSEVAYGHTF.

The V call is TRBV2, the J call TRBJ1-5; the match to TRBD1 covers 8 bases. With 7 bases clipped from V and 4 bases from J, the junction kept 15 bases outside the gene matches. CDR3 length: 17 amino acids. Germline V lookup: CDR1 SNHLY, CDR2 FYNNEI. This chain's CDR3 is CASNKPPGDRTNQPQHF. The CDR3 DNA follows: TGTGCCAGCAATAAGCCCCCTGGGGACAGGACAAATCAGCCCCAGCATTTT.

In its sample, this clone was seen a few times. The V and J genes are TRBV2 and TRBJ2-2; 8 bases are a match to TRBD1. V lost 1 base and J lost 7; bases outside the gene matches: 5. Looked up from germline, CDR1 is SNHLY and CDR2 is FYNNEI. CDR3 length equals 15 residues. CDR3 amino acids: CASSEVGTGNGELFF. The CDR3 coding sequence is TGTGCCAGCAGTGAAGTCGGGACAGGAAACGGGGAGCTGTTTTTT.

This clone occurred a few times. This CDR3 is CAYGLLSGNTIYF. The CDR3, as DNA: TGTGCCTACGGACTGCTCTCTGGAAACACCATATATTTT. The chain employs TRBV30 and TRBJ1-3; no clear D gene. There are 13 residues in the CDR3. Trimming took off 7 bases at V and 0 bases at J, with 10 bases between the two ends. Germline loops: CDR1 GTSNPN, CDR2 SVGIG (reference sequence). The complete variable domain, with remaining parts taken from reference TRBV30 and TRBJ1-3, reads SQTIHQWPATLVQPVGSPLSLECTVEGTSNPNLYWYRQAAGRGLQLLFYSVGIGQISSEVPQNLSASRPQDRQFILSSKKLLLSDSGFYLCAYGLLSGNTIYFGEGSWLTVV.